The rows below give T cell receptor beta chains drawn from one sample of a study of blood T cell repertoires in COVID-19. Profiled with immunoSEQ multiplex PCR; TCRdb holds only in-frame clones, not every one. The sample contains 85,000 to 120,000 clones, about nine tenths of which appear only once. The sample taken for sequencing was peripheral blood. The receptors come from a man younger than 30 with acute or convalescent COVID-19. The CDR3 runs from the conserved cysteine through the conserved F or W. Fields, in order: V gene, D gene, J gene, clone size, CDR3 protein, CDR3 DNA. D genes are given only for firm matches. The size entry is marked missing in some rows and otherwise reads once, few, many or a size class.

V gene: TRBV24-1; D gene: TRBD2; J gene: TRBJ2-2; clone size: NA; CDR3 protein: CATSDPTLAGGNTGELFF; CDR3 DNA: TGTGCCACCAGTGATCCGACTCTAGCGGGAGGGAACACCGGGGAGCTGTTTTTT
V gene: TRBV5-1; D gene: TRBD1; J gene: TRBJ1-4; clone size: NA; CDR3 protein: CASSRGQGDEKLFF; CDR3 DNA: TGCGCCAGCAGCAGGGGACAGGGAGATGAAAAACTGTTTTTT
V gene: TRBV27; D gene: TRBD2; J gene: TRBJ2-1; clone size: NA; CDR3 protein: CASSLGGSDNEQFF; CDR3 DNA: TGTGCCAGCAGTTTGGGAGGGAGCGACAATGAGCAGTTCTTC
V gene: TRBV3-1/TRBV3-2; D gene: NA; J gene: TRBJ2-7; clone size: NA; CDR3 protein: CASSHRDSSYEQYF; CDR3 DNA: TGTGCCAGCAGCCACCGGGACTCGTCCTACGAGCAGTACTTC
V gene: TRBV2; D gene: TRBD1; J gene: TRBJ2-7; clone size: NA; CDR3 protein: CASSRDRVDYEQYF; CDR3 DNA: TGTGCCAGCAGCCGGGACAGGGTAGACTACGAGCAGTACTTC
V gene: TRBV9; D gene: NA; J gene: TRBJ1-5; clone size: NA; CDR3 protein: CASSLDGDSNQPQHF; CDR3 DNA: TGTGCCAGCTCCCTGGACGGGGATAGCAATCAGCCCCAGCATTTT
V gene: TRBV19; D gene: TRBD1; J gene: TRBJ1-1; clone size: NA; CDR3 protein: CASSFDRGSNTEAFF; CDR3 DNA: TGTGCCAGTAGTTTTGACAGGGGTTCGAACACTGAAGCTTTCTTT
V gene: TRBV19; D gene: NA; J gene: TRBJ1-4; clone size: NA; CDR3 protein: CASSIRPGSANEKLFF; CDR3 DNA: TGTGCCAGTAGTATCCGCCCGGGGTCGGCTAATGAAAAACTGTTTTTT
V gene: TRBV27; D gene: NA; J gene: TRBJ2-1; clone size: NA; CDR3 protein: CASSLFRGGSASYNEQFF; CDR3 DNA: TGTGCCAGCAGTTTGTTTCGGGGTGGAAGCGCCTCCTACAATGAGCAGTTCTTC
V gene: TRBV20-1; D gene: NA; J gene: TRBJ2-1; clone size: NA; CDR3 protein: CSASFGGTINEQFF; CDR3 DNA: TGCAGTGCTAGTTTCGGCGGTACGATCAATGAGCAGTTCTTC
V gene: TRBV9; D gene: NA; J gene: TRBJ2-7; clone size: NA; CDR3 protein: CASSISLGSYEQYF; CDR3 DNA: TGTGCCAGCAGCATCTCTCTAGGTTCCTACGAGCAGTACTTC
V gene: TRBV7-9; D gene: NA; J gene: TRBJ1-3; clone size: NA; CDR3 protein: CASSSGGFLSSGNTIYF; CDR3 DNA: TGTGCCAGCAGCTCGGGCGGGTTCCTTAGCTCTGGAAACACCATATATTTT
V gene: TRBV3-1/TRBV3-2; D gene: TRBD1; J gene: TRBJ2-3; clone size: NA; CDR3 protein: CASSQNPGQGNTDTQYF; CDR3 DNA: TGTGCCAGCAGCCAAAATCCGGGACAGGGGAACACAGATACGCAGTATTTT
V gene: TRBV25-1; D gene: NA; J gene: TRBJ2-2; clone size: NA; CDR3 protein: CASSGHTPGTTGELFF; CDR3 DNA: TGTGCCAGCAGTGGCCACACCCCGGGTACCACCGGGGAGCTGTTTTTT
V gene: TRBV6-4; D gene: TRBD1; J gene: TRBJ1-1; clone size: NA; CDR3 protein: CASSLGHGTGSTEAFF; CDR3 DNA: TGTGCCAGCAGTTTGGGTCATGGGACAGGGTCCACTGAAGCTTTCTTT
V gene: TRBV19; D gene: NA; J gene: TRBJ1-2; clone size: NA; CDR3 protein: CASSGGGGFHGYTF; CDR3 DNA: TGTGCCAGTAGTGGGGGCGGGGGTTTTCATGGCTACACCTTC
V gene: TRBV19; D gene: NA; J gene: TRBJ1-5; clone size: NA; CDR3 protein: CASTGTTGQPQHF; CDR3 DNA: TGTGCCAGTACCGGGACAACGGGTCAGCCCCAGCATTTT
V gene: TRBV2; D gene: NA; J gene: TRBJ1-5; clone size: many; CDR3 protein: CASSPSKGRESNQPQHF; CDR3 DNA: TGTGCCAGCAGTCCTTCGAAGGGGCGAGAGAGCAATCAGCCCCAGCATTTT
V gene: TRBV24-1; D gene: TRBD1; J gene: TRBJ2-5; clone size: NA; CDR3 protein: CATSDAGTGLSETQYF; CDR3 DNA: TGTGCCACCAGTGATGCCGGGACAGGGCTATCAGAGACCCAGTACTTC
V gene: TRBV4-1; D gene: NA; J gene: TRBJ1-1; clone size: NA; CDR3 protein: CASSLAAGTEAFF; CDR3 DNA: TGCGCCAGCAGCCTCGCGGCGGGCACTGAAGCTTTCTTT
V gene: TRBV4-1; D gene: NA; J gene: TRBJ1-1; clone size: NA; CDR3 protein: CASSQFGRGGTEAFF; CDR3 DNA: TGCGCCAGCAGCCAGTTCGGGAGGGGAGGCACTGAAGCTTTCTTT
V gene: TRBV6-5; D gene: NA; J gene: TRBJ1-1; clone size: NA; CDR3 protein: CASRGQILVNTEAFF; CDR3 DNA: TGTGCCAGCAGAGGACAGATCTTGGTGAACACTGAAGCTTTCTTT
V gene: TRBV4-1; D gene: NA; J gene: TRBJ1-2; clone size: NA; CDR3 protein: CASSSRSEGGGYTF; CDR3 DNA: TGCGCCAGCAGCTCACGGTCGGAGGGAGGAGGCTACACCTTC
V gene: TRBV10-1; D gene: NA; J gene: TRBJ1-2; clone size: NA; CDR3 protein: CASSDVAGEGNYGYTF; CDR3 DNA: TGCGCCAGCAGTGACGTTGCAGGGGAGGGTAACTATGGCTACACCTTC
V gene: TRBV4-1; D gene: TRBD2; J gene: TRBJ2-7; clone size: NA; CDR3 protein: CASSQEWTSGGGVEQYF; CDR3 DNA: TGCGCCAGCAGCCAAGAATGGACTAGCGGGGGAGGGGTCGAGCAGTACTTC
V gene: TRBV7-8; D gene: NA; J gene: TRBJ2-3; clone size: NA; CDR3 protein: CASSLIVLTDTQYF; CDR3 DNA: TGTGCCAGCAGCTTAATTGTTCTCACAGATACGCAGTATTTT
V gene: TRBV19; D gene: NA; J gene: TRBJ2-1; clone size: NA; CDR3 protein: CASSIAPGDNEQFF; CDR3 DNA: TGTGCCAGTAGTATAGCCCCAGGGGACAATGAGCAGTTCTTC
V gene: TRBV25-1; D gene: NA; J gene: TRBJ1-4; clone size: NA; CDR3 protein: CASSEGQTREKLFF; CDR3 DNA: TGTGCCAGCAGTGAAGGGCAGACAAGAGAAAAACTGTTTTTT
V gene: TRBV5-5; D gene: TRBD1; J gene: TRBJ1-2; clone size: NA; CDR3 protein: CASSTTEDRSSGYTF; CDR3 DNA: TGTGCCAGCAGCACGACGGAGGACAGGAGCTCTGGCTACACCTTC
V gene: TRBV7-2; D gene: TRBD1; J gene: TRBJ1-6; clone size: NA; CDR3 protein: CASSWGQLNSPLHF; CDR3 DNA: TGTGCCAGCAGCTGGGGACAGCTTAATTCACCCCTCCACTTT
V gene: TRBV5-1; D gene: NA; J gene: TRBJ1-6; clone size: NA; CDR3 protein: CASSLLSPVNNSPLHF; CDR3 DNA: TGCGCCAGCAGCTTGCTTTCCCCAGTCAATAATTCACCCCTCCACTTT